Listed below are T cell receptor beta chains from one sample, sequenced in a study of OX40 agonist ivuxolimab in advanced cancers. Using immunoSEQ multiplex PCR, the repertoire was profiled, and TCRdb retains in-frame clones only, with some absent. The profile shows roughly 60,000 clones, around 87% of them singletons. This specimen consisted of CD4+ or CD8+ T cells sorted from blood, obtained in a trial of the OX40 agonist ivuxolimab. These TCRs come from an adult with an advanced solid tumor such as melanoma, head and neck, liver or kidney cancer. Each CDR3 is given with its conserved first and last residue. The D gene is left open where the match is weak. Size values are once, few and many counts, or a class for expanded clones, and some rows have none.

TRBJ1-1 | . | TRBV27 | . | CASKARSGSRAFF | TGTGCCAGCAAAGCCCGCTCGGGTAGTAGGGCTTTCTTT
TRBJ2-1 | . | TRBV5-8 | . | CASSRFRGNEQFF | TGTGCCAGCAGCCGTTTCCGGGGGAATGAGCAGTTCTTC
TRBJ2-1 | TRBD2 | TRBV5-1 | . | CASTPAGAVGNEQFF | TGCGCCAGCACCCCAGCGGGAGCGGTTGGGAATGAGCAGTTCTTC
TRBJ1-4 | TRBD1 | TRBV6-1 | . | CASSAGTVYEKLFF | TGTGCCAGCAGTGCCGGGACAGTGTATGAAAAACTGTTTTTT
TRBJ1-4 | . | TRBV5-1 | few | CASSFGNRATTNEKLFF | TGCGCCAGCAGCTTCGGGAACAGGGCGACAACTAATGAAAAACTGTTTTTT
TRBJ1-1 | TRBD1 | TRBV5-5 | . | CASSSNRGGTEAFF | TGTGCCAGCAGCTCGAACAGGGGAGGAACTGAAGCTTTCTTT
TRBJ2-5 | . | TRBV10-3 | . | CAISPGKETQYF | TGTGCCATCAGTCCGGGGAAAGAGACCCAGTACTTC
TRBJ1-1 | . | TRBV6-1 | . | CASSQRQLNTEAFF | TGTGCCAGCAGCCAACGACAGTTGAACACTGAAGCTTTCTTT
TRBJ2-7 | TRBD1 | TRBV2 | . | CASINPGQSSYEQYF | TGTGCCAGCATTAATCCGGGACAGAGCTCCTACGAGCAGTACTTC
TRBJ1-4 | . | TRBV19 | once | CASKRTGRDTEKLFF | TGTGCCAGTAAGAGGACCGGCAGGGATACTGAAAAACTGTTTTTT
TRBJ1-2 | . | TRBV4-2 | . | CASSQEVRSNYGYTF | TGTGCCAGCAGCCAAGAGGTCAGGAGCAACTATGGCTACACCTTC
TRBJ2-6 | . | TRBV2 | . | CASSARSGANVLTF | TGTGCCAGCAGTGCAAGGTCTGGGGCCAACGTCCTGACTTTC
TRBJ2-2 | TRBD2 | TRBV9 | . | CASSVLGLAGTGELFF | TGTGCCAGCAGCGTACTCGGACTAGCGGGAACCGGGGAGCTGTTTTTT
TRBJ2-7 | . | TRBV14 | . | CASSQGRDKQYF | TGTGCCAGCAGCCAAGGCCGGGACAAGCAGTACTTC
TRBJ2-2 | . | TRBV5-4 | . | CASSSGGGNTGELFF | TGTGCCAGCAGCTCCGGAGGGGGGAACACCGGGGAGCTGTTTTTT
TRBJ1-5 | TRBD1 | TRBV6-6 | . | CASSLHGDRGQPQHF | TGTGCCAGCAGCCTACACGGGGACAGAGGTCAGCCCCAGCATTTT
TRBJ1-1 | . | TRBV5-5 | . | CASSLLPTGQTEAFF | TGTGCCAGCAGCTTGCTTCCTACGGGACAAACAGAAGCTTTCTTT
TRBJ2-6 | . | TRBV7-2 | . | CASSSSGANVLTF | TGTGCCAGCAGTTCCTCTGGGGCCAACGTCCTGACTTTC
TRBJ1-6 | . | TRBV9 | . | CASQRDNSYNSPLHF | TGTGCCTCCCAGCGGGACAACTCCTATAATTCACCCCTCCACTTT
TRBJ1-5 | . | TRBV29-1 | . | CSVSDATAGQPQHF | TGCAGCGTTTCGGACGCCACCGCGGGTCAGCCCCAGCATTTT
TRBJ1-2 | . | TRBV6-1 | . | CASSDLGRSYTF | TGTGCCAGCAGTGACCTAGGACGGAGCTACACCTTC
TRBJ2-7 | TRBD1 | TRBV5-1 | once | CASSSRGTGGSEQYF | TGCGCCAGCAGCTCCCGAGGTACAGGGGGTTCCGAGCAGTACTTC
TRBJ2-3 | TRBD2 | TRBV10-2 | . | CASSESWGLAGVADTQYF | TGCGCCAGCAGTGAGTCTTGGGGACTAGCGGGAGTGGCAGATACGCAGTATTTT
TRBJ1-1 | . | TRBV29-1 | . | CSAKDSSNTEAFF | TGCAGCGCCAAAGACAGCTCTAACACTGAAGCTTTCTTT
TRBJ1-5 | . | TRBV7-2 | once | CASSLAGRHLPNQPQHF | TGTGCCAGCAGCTTAGCGGGCAGGCACTTGCCAAATCAGCCCCAGCATTTT
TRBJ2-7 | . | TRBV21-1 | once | CASSKGRETYEQYF | TGTGCCAGCAGCAAGGGTAGGGAAACCTACGAGCAGTACTTC
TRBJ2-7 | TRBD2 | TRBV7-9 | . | CASSRAGTSVNSYEQYF | TGTGCCAGCAGCCGCGCCGGGACTAGCGTGAACTCCTACGAGCAGTACTTC
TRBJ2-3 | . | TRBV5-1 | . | CASSSPPTGKTDTQYF | TGCGCCAGCAGCTCCCCCCCCACAGGGAAGACAGATACGCAGTATTTT
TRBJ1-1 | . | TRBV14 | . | CASSHGVNTEAFF | TGTGCCAGCAGCCACGGGGTGAACACTGAAGCTTTCTTT
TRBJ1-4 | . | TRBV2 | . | CASSVEGATNEKLFF | TGTGCCAGCAGTGTGGAAGGGGCTACTAATGAAAAACTGTTTTTT
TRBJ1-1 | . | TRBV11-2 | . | CASSLVAQPEAFF | TGTGCCAGCAGCTTAGTTGCCCAGCCCGAAGCTTTCTTT
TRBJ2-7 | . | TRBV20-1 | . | CSARWGRGTYF | .
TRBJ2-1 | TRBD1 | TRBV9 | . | CASSKDRGSGNEQFF | TGTGCCAGCAGCAAAGACAGGGGCTCGGGCAATGAGCAGTTCTTC
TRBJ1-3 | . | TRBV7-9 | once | CASSKDASSGNTIYF | TGTGCCAGCAGCAAGGACGCCAGCTCTGGAAACACCATATATTTT
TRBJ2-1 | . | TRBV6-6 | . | CASSFRQNNEQFF | TGTGCCAGCAGTTTTAGGCAGAACAATGAGCAGTTCTTC
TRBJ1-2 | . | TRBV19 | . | CASSISRGRDYGYTF | TGTGCCAGTAGTATCTCCAGGGGTCGGGACTATGGCTACACCTTC
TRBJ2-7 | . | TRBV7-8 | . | CASSLVLSGEQYF | TGTGCCAGCAGCTTAGTACTATCGGGCGAGCAGTACTTC
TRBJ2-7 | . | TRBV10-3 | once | CAITDGGSYEQYF | TGTGCCATCACAGACGGGGGTTCCTACGAGCAGTACTTC